This T cell receptor (beta chain) was observed in a study of immune characterization of retroperitoneal liposarcoma. Germline CDR1 reads MNHEY; CDR2 reads SMNVEV (reference sequence). The CDR3 length is 16 residues. V was shortened by 4 bases and J by 3 bases, with 17 bases between the two germline ends. From the PCR reads, TCRdb called clonotypes with MiXCR, one entry per CDR3 protein. The sample shows a few thousand distinct CDR3 sequences, roughly 50% of them seen only once. The source of this sequence is a female donor with retroperitoneal liposarcoma. Sequencing was carried out using tumor tissue. V usage is TRBV27 and J usage is TRBJ2-3; D is perhaps TRBD1 (5 bases). The CDR3 is CASSSQRAGSTDTQYF. The CDR3, as DNA: TGTGCCAGCAGTTCCCAAAGGGCAGGGTCAACAGATACGCAGTATTTT.